The present T cell receptor beta chain was sequenced within a study of graft-versus-host responses after intestinal transplantation. Study conclusions and caveats: Patients who carried graft-donor T cell macrochimerism also had high graft-versus-host to host-versus-graft clonal ratios in their allografts.

Produced via immunoSEQ multiplex PCR; TCRdb's table is partial and in-frame only. The sample lists around 110,000 clones, approximately 90% occurring once. There are 15 residues in the CDR3. Germline-derived CDR1 and CDR2 are SGHRS and YFSETQ. The J segment lost 4 bases and the V segment lost 0 bases, leaving 5 bases of the junction unmatched. Turning to this clone: Its antigen is not identified.

This TCR derives from a human donor who received an intestinal transplant. The chain employs TRBV5-1 and TRBJ2-7, with 9 bases fitting TRBD1. The material sequenced was unstimulated CD4+ T cells sorted from spleen or lymph node cells, taken before intestinal transplant. The CDR3 spells CASSLGRTGVYEQYF. Here the CDR3 DNA reads TGCGCCAGCAGCTTGGGTCGGACAGGGGTGTACGAGCAGTACTTC. The full variable domain, in which reference TRBV5-1 and TRBJ2-7 provide the parts outside the CDR3, is KAGVTQTPRYLIKTRGQQVTLSCSPISGHRSVSWYQQTPGQGLQFLFEYFSETQRNKGNFPGRFSGRQFSNSRSEMNVSTLELGDSALYLCASSLGRTGVYEQYFGPGTRLTVT.